Below, 30 T cell receptor beta chains from the same sample are listed, as sequenced in a study of CD8 T cells in ankylosing spondylitis. TCRdb re-derived calls from the 5' RACE reads in MiXCR, one entry per CDR3 protein. Of 30,000 to 40,000 distinct CDR3 sequences in the sample, less than 4% are singletons; the top ten hold roughly 2.8%. Source material: blood, either unsorted or a sorted T cell fraction (not recorded which). The receptors shown here come from a male donor with ankylosing spondylitis or in good health (not recorded which).

This clonotype has a count of ten or more. The V and J genes are TRBV9 and TRBJ2-5; TRBD2 might be the D (6 bases). This CDR3 has 14 residues. The germline V and J ends were trimmed by 2 bases and 3 bases, with 11 bases remaining between them. Germline V CDR1 and CDR2: SGDLS, YYNGEE. The CDR3 region is CASSVQAGEETQYF. CDR3 sequence (DNA): TGTGCCAGCAGCGTGCAAGCGGGTGAAGAGACCCAGTACTTC.

This clonotype has a count of ten or more. The chain carries TRBV9 and TRBJ2-2; 9 nucleotides line up with TRBD1. V lost 6 bases and J lost 4; bases outside the gene matches: 16. CDR3 length: 18 amino acids. Germline loops: CDR1 SGDLS, CDR2 YYNGEE. The CDR3 is CASTRGPGQGIITGELFF. CDR3 sequence (DNA): TGTGCCAGCACCCGAGGGCCGGGACAGGGTATTATCACCGGGGAGCTGTTTTTT.

This clonotype showed up many times. The chain is built from TRBV9 and TRBJ1-6, with D possibly being TRBD1 (6 bases). Germline V lookup: CDR1 SGDLS, CDR2 YYNGEE. CDR3 length equals 15 residues. The V end was cut by 3 bases, the J end by 7 bases, with 14 bases between. CDR3: CASSASWQGNSPLHF. The CDR3 DNA is TGTGCCAGCAGCGCCTCTTGGCAGGGGAATTCACCCCTCCACTTT.

This clonotype occurred once. The gene calls are TRBV9 and TRBJ2-5, with 9 bases aligning to TRBD1. This CDR3 contains 15 residues. Germline V gene lookup returns CDR1 SGDLS and CDR2 YYNGEE. V lost 2 bases, J lost 4 bases, and 6 bases stayed unmatched. In DNA form, the CDR3 reads TGTGCCAGCAGCGTTCAGACAGGGGGAGTAGAGACCCAGTACTTC. This gives the protein CASSVQTGGVETQYF.

This clonotype was picked up many times. The chain combines TRBV9 with TRBJ2-1; TRBD2 might be the D (5 bases). CDR3 length: 15 amino acids. V dropped 3 bases and J dropped 0 bases, with 10 bases sitting between them. CDR1 is SGDLS and CDR2 is YYNGEE in the germline V gene. The CDR3 DNA reads as TGTGCCAGCAGCGCAAGCGGTAGCTCCTACAATGAGCAGTTCTTC. Protein product: CASSASGSSYNEQFF.

This clonotype was counted at least ten times. The chain combines TRBV9 with TRBJ2-2; D might be TRBD2 (6 bases). CDR1 and CDR2 (germline): SGDLS, YYNGEE. CDR3 size: 15 residues. The V end was cut by 2 bases, the J end by 2 bases, with 10 bases between. CDR3 coding DNA: TGTGCCAGCAGCGTGGCTAGCGCTAACACCGGGGAGCTGTTTTTT. Translation gives CASSVASANTGELFF.

There are many counts of this clonotype. The rearrangement joins TRBV9 to TRBJ2-3; TRBD2 matches at 10 bases. In germline, CDR1 is SGDLS, CDR2 YYNGEE. The CDR3 length is 17 residues. With 2 bases clipped from V and 0 bases from J, the junction kept 6 bases outside the gene matches. CDR3 region: CASSVASGGVSTDTQYF. DNA for the CDR3: TGTGCCAGCAGCGTGGCTAGCGGGGGAGTTAGCACAGATACGCAGTATTTT.

This clonotype was counted at least ten times. The chain links TRBV9 to TRBJ2-1, with TRBD1 matching over 9 bases. V shed 0 bases, J shed 7 bases, and the junction held 8 bases outside the gene matches. There are 16 residues in the CDR3. Germline-derived CDR1 and CDR2 are SGDLS and YYNGEE. The CDR3 DNA is TGTGCCAGCAGCGTAGGTATCGCGGGACAGGGAAATGAGCAGTTCTTC. It yields the protein CASSVGIAGQGNEQFF.

This clonotype was seen many times. The chain links TRBV9 to TRBJ1-6; TRBD1 agrees at 9 bases. The CDR3 length is 15 residues. Germline V gene data show CDR1 as SGDLS and CDR2 as YYNGEE. V shed 2 bases, J shed 7 bases, and the junction held 4 bases outside the gene matches. CDR3 sequence: CASSVGTGKNSPLHF. CDR3 bases: TGTGCCAGCAGCGTCGGGACAGGGAAGAATTCACCCCTCCACTTT.

This clonotype has a count of ten or more. As DNA, the CDR3 is TGTGCCAGCAGCTTTAACTACAGGGTTGGGGAGACCCAGTACTTC. Translated: CASSFNYRVGETQYF. The J gene is TRBJ2-5, the V gene TRBV9; possibly TRBD1 for D (6 bases). Germline CDR1 is SGDLS and CDR2 is YYNGEE. There are 15 residues in the CDR3. V lost 4 bases and J 5 bases, leaving 18 bases between the germline ends. Full variable domain (missing parts from reference TRBV9 and TRBJ2-5): DSGVTQTPKHLITATGQRVTLRCSPRSGDLSVYWYQQSLDQGLQFLIQYYNGEERAKGNILERFSAQQFPDLHSELNLSSLELGDSALYFCASSFNYRVGETQYFGPGTRLLVL.

This clonotype has ten or more counts. The J gene is TRBJ2-1, the V gene TRBV9; a possible D gene is TRBD2 (6 bases). CDR3 length: 14 amino acids. The ends were cut back, 4 bases at V and 0 bases at J, with 8 bases in the middle. CDR1 and CDR2 (germline): SGDLS, YYNGEE. The chain's CDR3 is CASSPGGSYNEQFF. CDR3 DNA: TGTGCCAGCAGCCCCGGGGGCTCCTACAATGAGCAGTTCTTC.

This clonotype occurred many times. The chain recombines TRBV9 with TRBJ2-3, with D possibly being TRBD2 (6 bases). The CDR3 sequence is 15 residues long. V lost 0 bases, J lost 3 bases, and 11 bases lay in between. From germline, CDR1 is SGDLS and CDR2 YYNGEE. CDR3 loop: CASSVVGSSTDTQYF. The CDR3 DNA reads as TGTGCCAGCAGCGTAGTCGGGAGTAGTACAGATACGCAGTATTTT.

This clonotype was counted many times. The V gene is TRBV9, the J gene TRBJ2-5; D possibly corresponds to TRBD1 (5 bases). V lost 1 base, J lost 2 bases, and 9 bases lay in between. CDR1 and CDR2 from the germline V gene are SGDLS and YYNGEE. The CDR3 extends over 14 amino acids. The CDR3 bases are TGTGCCAGCAGCGTACAGGGTTATCAAGAGACCCAGTACTTC. It specifies CASSVQGYQETQYF.

This clonotype showed up many times. The CDR3 region has the DNA TGTGCCAGCAGCGTAGAGTTGGCAGGGGCTCAGGGCTACACCTTC. It yields the protein CASSVELAGAQGYTF. The chain has TRBV9 and TRBJ1-2, with a possible D match to TRBD1 (6 bases). Between the trimmed V and J ends, which lost 0 bases and 8 bases, there was a span of 17 bases. This CDR3 contains 15 residues. CDR1 and CDR2 (germline): SGDLS, YYNGEE.

The rearrangement links TRBV23-1 to TRBJ2-7; D gene ambiguous. TRBV23-1 is assigned to the ORF class and has an uncertain function. Deletions cut 6 bases from V and 8 bases from J, with 8 bases between. There are 10 residues in the CDR3. The CDR3 sequence: CASSQHKQYV. CDR3 sequence (DNA): TGCGCCAGCAGCCAGCACAAGCAGTACGTC.

This clonotype was observed many times. The chain recombines TRBV9 with TRBJ2-1; 9 bases are shared with TRBD2. This CDR3 has 16 residues. Germline lookup yields CDR1 SGDLS and CDR2 YYNGEE. V shed 4 bases and J 9 bases; nucleotides not matched to a gene: 14. As DNA, the CDR3 is TGTGCCAGCAGCCCAAATGGTGCGGGAGGGCCTGGTGAGCAGTTCTTC. Residues: CASSPNGAGGPGEQFF.

This clonotype was observed many times. This CDR3 reads CASSVGQGRGNTEAFF. CDR3 bases: TGTGCCAGCAGCGTAGGACAGGGAAGGGGGAACACTGAAGCTTTCTTT. The chain uses TRBV9 and TRBJ1-1; 7 positions agree with TRBD1. This CDR3 has 16 amino acids. V shed 0 bases and J 1 base; nucleotides not matched to a gene: 6. Germline CDR1 SGDLS, CDR2 YYNGEE.

This clonotype was observed many times. V gene TRBV9 combines with J gene TRBJ1-1; D is perhaps TRBD1 (6 bases). The CDR3 is 15 residues long. CDR1 and CDR2 (germline): SGDLS, YYNGEE. Between the trimmed V and J ends, which lost 0 bases and 3 bases, there was a span of 12 bases. The CDR3: CASSVEQGSHTEAFF. In nucleotides, the CDR3 is TGTGCCAGCAGCGTAGAACAGGGTTCGCACACTGAAGCTTTCTTT.

The V and J genes are TRBV9 and TRBJ2-1; 11 bases are shared with TRBD2. Per the germline V gene, CDR1 is SGDLS and CDR2 is YYNGEE. V lost 0 bases and J lost 6; bases outside the gene matches: 20. The CDR3 runs to 21 residues. CDR3 region: CASSVAPAVAGGHWGGNEQFF. The CDR3 coding sequence is TGTGCCAGCAGCGTAGCTCCCGCAGTAGCGGGGGGGCACTGGGGCGGCAATGAGCAGTTCTTC.

This clonotype has only a few counts. This chain connects TRBV9 to TRBJ2-2; the D is unclear. Deletions cut 0 bases from V and 4 bases from J, with 10 bases between. This CDR3 comprises 15 residues. CDR1 is SGDLS and CDR2 is YYNGEE in the germline V gene. CDR3 in amino acids: CASSVEALATGELFF. As DNA, the CDR3 is TGTGCCAGCAGCGTAGAGGCCTTGGCCACCGGGGAGCTGTTTTTT.

This clonotype was detected many times. The chain joins TRBV9 to TRBJ2-3; D is perhaps TRBD2 (7 bases). Trimming cost V 0 bases and J 3 bases, with 11 bases left between them. Germline-derived CDR1 and CDR2 are SGDLS and YYNGEE. The CDR3 is made up of 15 amino acids. CDR3 in amino acids: CASSVVGGRTDTQYF. The CDR3 DNA reads TGTGCCAGCAGCGTAGTGGGGGGGCGGACAGATACGCAGTATTTT. The full variable domain, its missing parts supplied by reference TRBV9 and TRBJ2-3, is DSGVTQTPKHLITATGQRVTLRCSPRSGDLSVYWYQQSLDQGLQFLIQYYNGEERAKGNILERFSAQQFPDLHSELNLSSLELGDSALYFCASSVVGGRTDTQYFGPGTRLTVL.

This chain links TRBV9 with TRBJ2-3; either TRBD1 or TRBD2 may fit D (5 bases each). The CDR3 contains 15 residues. Germline values: CDR1 SGDLS, CDR2 YYNGEE. Trimming removed 4 bases from V and 2 bases from J, with 14 bases in between. This CDR3 is CASSPGTGITDTQYF. For the CDR3, the DNA is TGTGCCAGCAGCCCCGGGACGGGGATCACAGATACGCAGTATTTT.

In this sample, this clonotype turned up many times. V gene TRBV9 combines with J gene TRBJ2-5; tentative D call: TRBD1 (6 bases). Between the trimmed V and J ends, which lost 0 bases and 1 base, there was a span of 13 bases. The germline gives CDR1 SGDLS, CDR2 YYNGEE. The CDR3 totals 16 residues. CDR3 in amino acids: CASSVAISDSQETQYF. The CDR3 DNA reads as TGTGCCAGCAGCGTAGCGATTTCGGACAGCCAAGAGACCCAGTACTTC.

This clonotype was seen at least ten times. The chain is built from TRBV9 and TRBJ2-5; 9 bases match TRBD2. With V trimmed by 0 bases and J by 5 bases, 14 bases remained unmatched. This CDR3 is built from 18 residues. Germline CDR1 SGDLS, CDR2 YYNGEE. This CDR3 is CASSVGLGGGRASETQYF. CDR3 in DNA: TGTGCCAGCAGCGTAGGATTGGGGGGCGGGAGGGCCTCTGAGACCCAGTACTTC.

This clonotype showed up many times. This rearrangement joins TRBV9 to TRBJ2-5, with a weak D call TRBD1 (5 bases). CDR1 is SGDLS, CDR2 YYNGEE, per germline. V gave up 3 bases and J gave up 5 bases, with 8 bases separating them. This CDR3 has 12 residues. This chain's CDR3 is CASSGGRETQYF. DNA for the CDR3: TGTGCCAGCAGCGGGGGCCGGGAGACCCAGTACTTC.

This clonotype showed up many times. The rearrangement joins TRBV29-1 to TRBJ2-2; D gene uncertain. V lost 7 bases, J lost 0 bases, and 15 bases lay in between. This CDR3 is 15 amino acids long. The germline gives CDR1 SQVTM, CDR2 ANQGSEA. The CDR3 DNA sequence: TGCAGCGGTGTGGACCGACCGGCGAACACCGGGGAGCTGTTTTTT. Translated: CSGVDRPANTGELFF.

This clonotype has at least ten counts. The chain recombines TRBV9 with TRBJ1-6; TRBD1 matches at 8 bases. With V trimmed by 4 bases and J by 10 bases, 10 bases remained unmatched. There are 15 residues in the CDR3. Germline V CDR1 and CDR2: SGDLS, YYNGEE. CDR3 nucleotide sequence: TGTGCCAGCAGCAGCAGCGGGACAGGTTCATCACCCCTCCACTTT. It encodes CASSSSGTGSSPLHF.

This clonotype appeared many times. This rearrangement joins TRBV9 to TRBJ1-3, with D unresolved. The CDR3 is made up of 15 amino acids. The ends were cut back, 3 bases at V and 0 bases at J, with 10 bases in the middle. Germline V gene lookup returns CDR1 SGDLS and CDR2 YYNGEE. CDR3 bases: TGTGCCAGCAGCGGCGACGGGTACTCTGGAAACACCATATATTTT. Residues: CASSGDGYSGNTIYF. Full variable domain (remainder filled in from reference TRBV9 and TRBJ1-3): DSGVTQTPKHLITATGQRVTLRCSPRSGDLSVYWYQQSLDQGLQFLIQYYNGEERAKGNILERFSAQQFPDLHSELNLSSLELGDSALYFCASSGDGYSGNTIYFGEGSWLTVV.

At least ten counts were recorded for this clonotype. The chain has TRBV9 and TRBJ2-5; D uncertain. CDR3 length: 15 residues. V lost 0 bases, J lost 0 bases, and 9 bases lay in between. Germline values: CDR1 SGDLS, CDR2 YYNGEE. The chain's CDR3 is CASSVDNGYQETQYF. The CDR3 DNA reads as TGTGCCAGCAGCGTAGATAATGGGTACCAAGAGACCCAGTACTTC.

This clonotype was seen ten or more times. The chain uses TRBV9 and TRBJ2-5; D remains ambiguous. Germline CDR1 is SGDLS and CDR2 is YYNGEE. The CDR3 sequence is 14 residues long. V was pared by 2 bases and J by 1 base, with 9 bases between. CDR3 DNA: TGTGCCAGCAGCGTTGAGGCTCTCCAAGAGACCCAGTACTTC. Its translation is CASSVEALQETQYF.